Reported below is one T cell receptor (beta chain). TCRdb ran MiXCR on the 5' RACE reads and lists one entry per CDR3 protein. The sample consists of about 220,000 distinct CDR3 sequences, 7.5% of them appearing once. The record originates from a study of identical twins. The germline gives CDR1 SGHRS, CDR2 YFSETQ. V was shortened by 4 bases and J by 4 bases, with 11 bases between the two germline ends. The CDR3 consists of 13 residues. The data also belong to a second study, concerning yellow fever vaccine responses in identical twins.

The sequence was collected from a woman younger than 30 in good health. Sequencing input: memory (CD45RO+) T cells sorted from blood. V usage is TRBV5-1 and J usage is TRBJ2-5; TRBD2 is a possible D gene (5 bases). CDR3 DNA sequence: TGCGCCAGCAGCCCCAGGAGCGGAGAGACCCAGTACTTC. This gives the protein CASSPRSGETQYF.